This T cell receptor beta chain was sequenced during a study of cytomegalovirus exposure and HLA in healthy donors. General study findings and limits: Specificity for CMV antigens was confirmed in vitro for a few of the CMV-associated chains.

CDR1 is PRHDT, CDR2 FYEKMQ, per germline (reference sequence). The CDR3 spans 15 residues. V was clipped by 0 bases and J by 7 bases, with 13 bases between them. Worth noting for this clone: Antigen specificity is unknown.

While unrecorded immune exposures were likely, the donors were nominally healthy when sampled. Researchers ran the PCR with 60 Vbeta and 13 Jbeta primers. Produced via immunoSEQ multiplex PCR; TCRdb's table is partial and in-frame only. The repertoire holds 150,000 to 200,000 clones, with around 83% as singletons. The clonotype originates from a man aged 18 to 30 in good health and CMV-seropositive. Specimen: PBMCs. The rearrangement uses TRBV13 and TRBJ2-1; D may be TRBD2 (7 bases). The CDR3 nucleotides read TGTGCCAGCAGCTTAGGGAGGGGGGGCCAGAATGAGCAGTTCTTC. Translated, it gives CASSLGRGGQNEQFF.